This entry concerns a single T cell receptor beta chain. Looked up from germline, CDR1 is SGDLS and CDR2 is YYNGEE. V was pared by 3 bases and J by 3 bases, with 2 bases of the junction left unmatched. The CDR3 covers 15 residues. These data come from a study of blood T cell repertoires in COVID-19. Whole-study context: COVID-19 samples collected from the United States, Italy and Spain covered acute and convalescent phases. PBMCs, B-cell-depleted T cells, or T cells provided the cDNA or gDNA that made up the material.

Per the study methods: From reference gene primer amplification, estimates of nucleated cell counts were derived. Using immunoSEQ multiplex PCR, the repertoire was profiled, and TCRdb retains in-frame clones only, with some absent. Clone size and the V and J calls come from that table; the DNA yielded D and trimming. The data show roughly 120,000 clones, 70% to 85% seen once. The chain has TRBV9 and TRBJ1-5, with 11 bases identical to TRBD1. The origin of this receptor is a man over 45 with acute or convalescent COVID-19. Sequenced input: peripheral blood. CDR3 DNA sequence: TGTGCCAGCAGCGGGGGACAGGGGGTCAATCAGCCCCAGCATTTT. Protein product: CASSGGQGVNQPQHF.